This T cell receptor beta chain derives from a study of blood T cell repertoires in COVID-19. Study-level information: COVID-19 samples, acute and convalescent, were from the United States, Italy and Spain.

The germline V and J ends were trimmed by 2 bases and 0 bases, with 7 bases remaining between them. CDR3 size: 15 residues. Germline CDR1 is KGHDR and CDR2 is SFDVKD. The repertoire was sequenced with immunoSEQ multiplex PCR; TCRdb's copy has only in-frame clones and lacks some. The repertoire has hundreds of thousands of clones, under 95% of them found once; the top ten carry roughly 3%. The source of this sequence is a woman aged 18-29 years who had recovered from COVID-19. Material for sequencing was peripheral blood. The chain recombines TRBV24-1 with TRBJ1-3; no clear D. The CDR3 DNA is TGTGCCACCAGTGATTCGTGGGCCTCTGGAAACACCATATATTTT. Translating it yields CATSDSWASGNTIYF.